The T cell receptor (beta chain) described here comes from a study of shared clonotypes between healthy human individuals. With 4 bases removed from V and 0 bases from J, the gap between germline ends came to 19 bases. The CDR3 totals 17 residues. In germline, CDR1 is MNHNS, CDR2 SASEGT. Of note for this clone: The antigen remains undetermined.

Naivety among CD8 cells was defined by CD45RO negativity and positive CCR7 selection, thereby excluding terminally differentiated effector memory CD45RA+ cells. TCRdb's table, derived via immunoSEQ multiplex PCR, lists solely in-frame clones and lacks some. The sample lists 2 million or so clones; about 95% were seen once. Study results and limitations: The authors expected sequencing depth to affect clonotype sharing among donors.

Sequencing was carried out using naive CD8+ T cells sorted from blood. The chain is built from TRBV6-1 and TRBJ2-7, with D unresolved. The origin of this receptor is a man between 18 and 29 years old in good health. The CDR3 DNA follows: TGTGCCAGCAGTGGTGTAGACCTCTCATACTCCTCCTACGAGCAGTACTTC. Translating it yields CASSGVDLSYSSYEQYF.